This is a list of T cell receptor beta chains from one sample in a study of blood T cell repertoires in COVID-19. Method: immunoSEQ multiplex PCR; TCRdb's copy keeps in-frame clones and lacks some. The sample holds 350,000 to 400,000 clones, over 75% seen once. Sequenced material: PBMCs or T cells enriched from blood (not recorded which). The receptors come from a man younger than 30 who had recovered from COVID-19. The conserved cysteine and the conserved F or W are not part of the CDR3 here. A D gene is named only where the DNA matches it firmly.

ASSPSSSGQETQY	TRBD2	TRBV18	TRBJ2-5
ACKAVAANTGELF	.	TRBV30	TRBJ2-2
ASSLQGVSSTDTQY	TRBD1	TRBV7-2	TRBJ2-3
ASSLGGAGSSYNEQF	.	TRBV11-2	TRBJ2-1
ASSSRQEDTGELF	.	TRBV18	TRBJ2-2
ASSLGAGWGTSTDTQY	.	TRBV5-5	TRBJ2-3
ASSLSKWGTADRTQY	TRBD1	TRBV28	TRBJ2-5
ASSSGANTGELF	.	TRBV13	TRBJ2-2
ASSSSVTSSQPQH	.	TRBV7-9	TRBJ1-5
ASSLVPDEAF	.	TRBV5-1	TRBJ1-1
ASSAPSTDTQY	.	TRBV9	TRBJ2-3
ASILGWNNEQF	.	TRBV5-8	TRBJ2-1
ASTNRDGTRDEQF	.	TRBV2	TRBJ2-1
ASSQGSAVYSNQPQH	.	TRBV3-1/TRBV3-2	TRBJ1-5
ASSEASPLTGGYGYT	.	TRBV2	TRBJ1-2
ASSLGTGPYEQY	TRBD1	TRBV11-3	TRBJ2-7
ASSLGAGGRQDTQY	TRBD2	TRBV5-1	TRBJ2-3
ASSRPPGNEQF	.	TRBV28	TRBJ2-1
SVEIAGGGSPLH	TRBD1	TRBV29-1	TRBJ1-6
ATHSGRGPNYGYT	.	TRBV18	TRBJ1-2
ASIVRETQY	.	TRBV27	TRBJ2-5
AWSRTDLSNQPQH	.	TRBV30	TRBJ1-5
ASSPGGGTYNEQF	TRBD1	TRBV5-1	TRBJ2-1
ASSPPGQRTRGATGELF	TRBD2	TRBV4-1	TRBJ2-2
ASRGPAPEYGYT	.	TRBV28	TRBJ1-2
ASSLDRGTNYGYT	TRBD1	TRBV5-1	TRBJ1-2
ASSQDGRATGYQPQH	.	TRBV4-1	TRBJ1-5
ASSLGLGPGELF	.	TRBV5-5	TRBJ2-2
ASSQDGQGSSYEQY	TRBD1	TRBV14	TRBJ2-7
ASRKIAGGHNEQF	TRBD2	TRBV6-5	TRBJ2-1
ASSHEGIGNTGELF	.	TRBV14	TRBJ2-2
ASSVQWSGNTIY	.	TRBV11-2	TRBJ1-3
AAATQGADGYT	TRBD1	TRBV3-1/TRBV3-2	TRBJ1-2
ASSLAGIYGYRV	.	TRBV7-9	TRBJ1-2
ASSVAGQTTNSPLH	.	TRBV9	TRBJ1-6
ASSLDRGSSPLH	TRBD1	TRBV4-2	TRBJ1-6
ASREQNSPLH	.	TRBV10-2	TRBJ1-6
ASRKDRESNYGYT	TRBD1	TRBV5-4	TRBJ1-2
ASSRTGEKEKLF	TRBD1	TRBV3-1/TRBV3-2	TRBJ1-4
ATSEEWGVKAYEQY	.	TRBV15	TRBJ2-7
ASRQTGTANTEAF	TRBD1	TRBV2	TRBJ1-1
ASSLPPTGRNEQY	.	TRBV5-6	TRBJ2-7
ASSWARLAGGLKGTTDTQY	TRBD2	TRBV5-1	TRBJ2-3
ASRSRRGGQTGELF	TRBD2	TRBV5-6	TRBJ2-2
ASSLGTGNQPQH	TRBD1	TRBV18	TRBJ1-5
ASRVDRHPQPQH	TRBD1	TRBV2	TRBJ1-5
ASSVGGGRGGNQPQH	.	TRBV10-2	TRBJ1-5
ASSPRAGDEEQY	TRBD2	TRBV13	TRBJ2-7
ASSRGPGFVNEQF	.	TRBV7-9	TRBJ2-1
ASSQGTGGTGELF	.	TRBV4-3	TRBJ2-2
ASSLSAVATGELF	.	TRBV27	TRBJ2-2
ASSSPQDSPRDEQY	.	TRBV9	TRBJ2-7